Sequencing of this TCR beta chain was carried out in a study of T cell repertoires and HLA-DP antigens. Background on the study: CD4+ T cells were cocultured with HeLa cells expressing HLA-DP. Sorted CD137+CD4+ samples averaged about 220 ng DNA; pre-culture CD4+ samples, around 1,200 ng.

Amplification used primers for 54 TRBV and 13 TRBJ segments. Some clones are missing from TCRdb's copy, which holds only in-frame ones; the method was immunoSEQ multiplex PCR. Among roughly 73,000 clones, around 80% were seen once, and the ten largest hold around 1.4%. About this clone: Its target is not known.

The CDR3 contains 15 residues. V lost 1 base and J lost 0, with 7 bases in between. CDR1 and CDR2 from the germline V gene are KGHSH and LQKENI. The rearrangement links TRBV18 to TRBJ2-4, with D unclear. This sequence originates from a man in his sixties in good health and CMV-seronegative. Sequencing used CD4+ T cells from PBMCs. The CDR3: CASSPQDLAKNIQYF. In DNA, the CDR3 is TGTGCCAGCTCACCACAAGATTTAGCCAAAAACATTCAGTACTTC.